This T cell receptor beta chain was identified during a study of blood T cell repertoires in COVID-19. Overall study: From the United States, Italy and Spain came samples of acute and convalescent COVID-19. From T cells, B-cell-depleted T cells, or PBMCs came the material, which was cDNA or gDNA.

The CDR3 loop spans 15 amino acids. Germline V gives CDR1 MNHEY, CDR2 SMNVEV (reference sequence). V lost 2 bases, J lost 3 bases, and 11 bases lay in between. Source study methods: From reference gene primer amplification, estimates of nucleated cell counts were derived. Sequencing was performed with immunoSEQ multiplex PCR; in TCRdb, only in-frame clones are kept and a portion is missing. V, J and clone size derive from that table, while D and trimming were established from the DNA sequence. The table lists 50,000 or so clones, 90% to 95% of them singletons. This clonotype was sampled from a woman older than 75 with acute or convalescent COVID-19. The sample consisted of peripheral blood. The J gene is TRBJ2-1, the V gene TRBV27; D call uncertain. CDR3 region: CASSLLGLLYNEQFF. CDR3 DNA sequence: TGTGCCAGCAGTTTACTGGGCCTTCTCTACAATGAGCAGTTCTTC.